This TCR beta chain comes out of a study of blood T cells in healthy people across ages. As concerns this clonotype: The target antigen is unknown.

A sample-barcoded 5' primer and a J-beta primer mix were used in a second PCR of roughly 6 to 12 cycles. Each of the samples gave a minimum of 2.5 million paired-end reads that contained CDR3. TCRdb processed the 5' RACE reads anew with MiXCR; each CDR3 protein has one entry. The table lists about 580,000 distinct CDR3 sequences, around half of them singletons. Overall study results and limits: When set beside aged donors, long-lived donors presented more naive CD4+ cells and higher diversity. As age increased, TCR beta diversity per million T cells fell in a roughly linear fashion. Strong correlation linked observed beta diversity and percent naive T cells.

The clonotype comes from an elderly man in good health. Sequenced input: blood.

DNA of the CDR3: TGCGCCAGCAGCCCGGCTCTAACTGGCGGCTACACCTTC. It encodes CASSPALTGGYTF. The chain joins TRBV5-1 to TRBJ1-2, with D unclear. With 4 bases removed from V and 8 bases from J, the gap between germline ends came to 15 bases. The CDR3 is made up of 13 amino acids. Germline CDR1 and CDR2: SGHRS and YFSETQ.